This TCR beta chain stems from a study of blood T cell repertoires in COVID-19. Turning to the study itself: The United States, Italy and Spain provided the acute and convalescent COVID-19 samples. PBMCs, B-cell-depleted T cells, or T cells provided the cDNA or gDNA that made up the material.

The CDR3 has 16 residues. Germline values: CDR1 MGHRA, CDR2 YSYEKL. The junction had 6 bases not matched to a gene; V was cut back by 4 bases and J by 4 bases. The sample holds a few counts of this clone. In the authors' methods: Reference gene primer amplification yielded estimated nucleated cell counts. The table came from immunoSEQ multiplex PCR; TCRdb's copy has only in-frame clones and leaves some out. For V, J and clone size, that table is used; D and trimming come from the DNA. The sample yields over 55,000 clones, around four fifths seen once. The sequencing input was peripheral blood. The chain employs TRBV4-1 and TRBJ2-2, with 10 nucleotides matching TRBD1. This TCR came from a human donor in a cohort sampled during active COVID-19. CDR3 sequence reads: CASSLDRGFTTGELFF. CDR3 coding DNA: TGCGCCAGCAGCCTGGACAGGGGGTTCACCACCGGGGAGCTGTTTTTT.